The 30 T cell receptor beta chains presented below share a single source sample, sequenced in a study of T cell changes during pregnancy in multiple sclerosis. Some clones are missing from TCRdb's copy, which holds only in-frame ones; the method was immunoSEQ multiplex PCR. Of about 40,000 clones listed, about 85% are singletons. This material consisted of CD4+ T cells from peripheral blood mononuclear cells, taken after pregnancy. The receptors were sampled from a female donor with multiple sclerosis, enrolled in a pregnancy study.

The V and J genes are TRBV19 and TRBJ2-2; no reliable D call. The V gene's germline CDR1 is LNHDA and CDR2 SQIVND (reference sequence). The CDR3 has 14 residues. Trimming stripped 8 bases from V and 1 base from J, with 11 bases between. CDR3 nucleotide sequence: TGTGCCAGTGGCTTAAACCGGAACACCGGGGAGCTGTTTTTT. Translated: CASGLNRNTGELFF.

This chain links TRBV7-2 with TRBJ2-1, with 7 bases lining up with TRBD2. This CDR3 comprises 17 residues. CDR1 and CDR2 (germline): SGHTA, FQGNSA. The V segment lost 1 base and the J segment 6 bases; nucleotides outside the gene matches: 12. The CDR3 region has the DNA TGTGCCAGCAGCTTAGTCTGGGGGGGAGAGGTGGGCAATGAGCAGTTCTTC. Translation gives CASSLVWGGEVGNEQFF.

V usage is TRBV18 and J usage is TRBJ1-1, with no clear D. Deletions cut 2 bases from V and 5 bases from J, with 9 bases between. The CDR3 contains 13 residues. Germline CDR1 KGHSH, CDR2 LQKENI. CDR3 nucleotide sequence: TGTGCCAGCTCACCAGGGAGCGATACTGAAGCTTTCTTT. Protein product: CASSPGSDTEAFF.

The V and J genes are TRBV2 and TRBJ2-7; 10 bases agree with TRBD2. The germline V gene encodes CDR1 SNHLY and CDR2 FYNNEI. V shed 5 bases, J shed 0 bases, and the junction held 13 bases outside the gene matches. The CDR3 consists of 18 residues. In DNA form, the CDR3 reads TGTGCCAGCAGTCCACTACTTAGCGGGGGGCTTAGCTCCTACGAGCAGTACTTC. Translated: CASSPLLSGGLSSYEQYF.

This clone is a singleton in its sample. The rearrangement uses TRBV7-9 and TRBJ1-4, with D possibly matching TRBD1 (5 bases). V gave up 2 bases and J gave up 7 bases, with 8 bases separating them. CDR1 is SEHNR and CDR2 is FQNEAQ in the germline V gene (reference sequence). CDR3 length: 13 residues. The CDR3 region has the DNA TGTGCCAGCAGCTTAAAAGGGGTTGAAAAACTGTTTTTT. Its protein is CASSLKGVEKLFF.

The CDR3 DNA sequence: TGTGCCAGCAGCTCCCAACGGGGAGATGGCTACACCTTC. Protein product: CASSSQRGDGYTF. The rearrangement uses TRBV11-2 and TRBJ1-2; unclear D gene. The CDR3 has 13 amino acids. Trimming took 4 bases from V and 6 from J, leaving 12 bases between them. Germline V CDR1 and CDR2: SGHAT, FQNNGV.

The chain uses TRBV7-2 and TRBJ1-6; 7 nucleotides agree with TRBD1. Germline CDR1 SGHTA, CDR2 FQGNSA. The V segment lost 4 bases and the J segment 0 bases; nucleotides outside the gene matches: 3. CDR3 size: 16 residues. The CDR3: CASSSGGSSYNSPLHF. The CDR3 DNA reads as TGTGCCAGCAGCTCAGGGGGGAGCTCCTATAATTCACCCCTCCACTTT.

The rearrangement uses TRBV27 and TRBJ1-1; 9 bases are shared with TRBD1. V dropped 5 bases and J dropped 0; count of bases not matched to a gene: 1. Germline V CDR1 and CDR2: MNHEY, SMNVEV (reference sequence). The CDR3 totals 14 residues. CDR3 protein: CASSRTGVNTEAFF. The CDR3 DNA reads as TGTGCCAGCAGTCGGACAGGGGTGAACACTGAAGCTTTCTTT.

The V call is TRBV7-2, the J call TRBJ2-3, with D possibly matching TRBD1 (6 bases). The CDR3 covers 13 residues. Trimming shortened V by 1 base and J by 8 bases, and 10 bases separated the two germline ends. Germline loops: CDR1 SGHTA, CDR2 FQGNSA. In nucleotides, the CDR3 is TGTGCCAGCAGCTTAGTCAGGGGTGGTACGCAGTATTTT. Translation: CASSLVRGGTQYF.

V and J are TRBV18 and TRBJ2-1; TRBD1 matches at 10 bases. CDR1 is KGHSH, CDR2 LQKENI, per germline. CDR3 size: 16 residues. V gave up 2 bases and J gave up 2 bases; unmatched junction bases: 3. In DNA, the CDR3 is TGTGCCAGCTCACCATTGACAGGGGGCCCCTACAATGAGCAGTTCTTC. Protein product: CASSPLTGGPYNEQFF.

This chain uses TRBV18 with TRBJ2-1, with 8 bases identical to TRBD2. The CDR3 has 15 residues. Germline V lookup: CDR1 KGHSH, CDR2 LQKENI. With V trimmed by 2 bases and J by 5 bases, 5 bases remained unmatched. CDR3 amino acids: CASSPFGGDNNEQFF. The CDR3 coding sequence is TGTGCCAGCTCACCATTCGGGGGGGATAACAATGAGCAGTTCTTC.

V and J are TRBV2 and TRBJ2-7; D is perhaps TRBD2 (5 bases). V was pared by 6 bases and J by 6 bases, with 21 bases between. Germline values: CDR1 SNHLY, CDR2 FYNNEI. The CDR3 sequence is 15 residues long. In nucleotides, the CDR3 is TGTGCCAGCAGGGTTCCCCTTGCGGCGGCGGGCGAGCAGTACTTC. Protein product: CASRVPLAAAGEQYF.

The genes are TRBV30 and TRBJ1-1; a weak D match, TRBD1 (6 bases). Germline CDR1 and CDR2: GTSNPN and SVGIG (reference sequence). This CDR3 spans 14 amino acids. Trimming cost V 6 bases and J 5 bases, with 19 bases left between them. The CDR3 loop is CACEVGGVRTEAFF. In nucleotides, the CDR3 is TGTGCCTGCGAGGTTGGGGGCGTGCGGACTGAAGCTTTCTTT.

V usage is TRBV19 and J usage is TRBJ2-7, with D uncertain. This CDR3 has 13 residues. From germline, CDR1 is LNHDA and CDR2 SQIVND (reference sequence). The V gene lost 3 bases and the J gene lost 7 bases, with 13 bases spanning the gap. Written as DNA, the CDR3 is TGTGCCAGTAGTATCACAGTTTCGTTGGAGCAGTACTTC. Translation: CASSITVSLEQYF.

The chain combines TRBV18 with TRBJ2-5; the D gene is possibly TRBD2 (6 bases). Germline loops: CDR1 KGHSH, CDR2 LQKENI. The CDR3 is 14 residues long. V was clipped by 3 bases and J by 5 bases, with 13 bases between them. This chain's CDR3 is CASSPSGSGETQYF. The CDR3 DNA follows: TGTGCCAGCTCACCGTCCGGGAGCGGGGAGACCCAGTACTTC.

V and J are TRBV7-2 and TRBJ1-4, with D tentatively TRBD1 (6 bases). Trimming removed 5 bases from V and 4 bases from J, with 17 bases in between. CDR1 is SGHTA, CDR2 FQGNSA, per germline. The CDR3 is made up of 16 amino acids. CDR3 DNA sequence: TGTGCCAGCAGCCCCCTACGACAGGCCTTTAATGAAAAACTGTTTTTT. Translation: CASSPLRQAFNEKLFF.

The chain is built from TRBV30 and TRBJ1-6; maybe TRBD1 (5 bases). Germline V CDR1 and CDR2: GTSNPN, SVGIG (reference sequence). The CDR3 is made up of 12 amino acids. The ends were cut back, 4 bases at V and 8 bases at J, with 9 bases in the middle. The CDR3 DNA is TGTGCCTGGACCGCAGGGCATTCACCCCTCCACTTT. It is translated as CAWTAGHSPLHF.

As for this clone: This sample also contains other DNA sequences that code for the same CDR3. The genes are TRBV20-1 and TRBJ2-1; D might be TRBD2 (6 bases). The germline gives CDR1 DFQATT, CDR2 SNEGSKA (reference sequence). V lost 6 bases to trimming and J lost 7 bases, with 10 bases between them. The CDR3 runs 11 residues. CDR3: CSASRGNEQFF. The CDR3 region has the DNA TGCAGTGCCAGCCGGGGGAATGAGCAGTTCTTC.

The CDR3 is CASSQGQGYYGYTF. The CDR3 region has the DNA TGTGCCAGCAGCCAGGGACAGGGGTACTATGGCTACACCTTC. This rearrangement joins TRBV5-4 to TRBJ1-2; the match to TRBD1 covers 10 bases. There are 14 residues in the CDR3. CDR1 is SGHNT and CDR2 is YYREEE in the germline V gene (reference sequence). The V segment lost 4 bases and the J segment 3 bases; nucleotides outside the gene matches: 3.

The chain couples TRBV6-5 to TRBJ2-1, with 7 nucleotides matching TRBD1. V dropped 5 bases and J dropped 4; count of bases not matched to a gene: 8. The CDR3 runs to 15 residues. Germline CDR1 MNHEY, CDR2 SVGAGI. CDR3 DNA: TGTGCCAGCAGTCGGGACAGCCTCGGATACAATGAGCAGTTCTTC. Protein sequence: CASSRDSLGYNEQFF.

The CDR3 DNA sequence: TGTGCCAGCAGCTTAGACAATGGACAGGCCTACGAGCAGTACTTC. This encodes CASSLDNGQAYEQYF. The chain links TRBV7-2 to TRBJ2-7; 7 bases are a match to TRBD1. Germline V gene sequence: CDR1 SGHTA, CDR2 FQGNSA. Trimming removed 1 base from V and 2 bases from J; junction bases left unmatched: 5. There are 15 residues in the CDR3.

The gene calls are TRBV13 and TRBJ1-2; weak D call: TRBD1 (6 bases). CDR3 length: 16 residues. The germline CDR1 and CDR2 sequences are PRHDT and FYEKMQ (reference sequence). V was clipped by 6 bases and J by 1 base, with 18 bases between them. CDR3 bases: TGTGCCAGCAGACCCCGGACAGAGAGTTTTAACTATGGCTACACCTTC. Translation gives CASRPRTESFNYGYTF.

Remarks on this clone: In the same sample, other DNA sequences code for this CDR3. This chain links TRBV2 with TRBJ1-1, with D maybe TRBD1 (5 bases). V was shortened by 4 bases and J by 1 base, with 7 bases between the two germline ends. CDR1 is SNHLY, CDR2 FYNNEI, per germline. The CDR3 is 13 amino acids. In nucleotides, the CDR3 is TGTGCCAGCAGTGGCCAGGGGAACACTGAAGCTTTCTTT. Translation gives CASSGQGNTEAFF. Using reference TRBV2 and TRBJ1-1 for the parts outside the CDR3, the full variable domain is EPEVTQTPSHQVTQMGQEVILRCVPISNHLYFYWYRQILGQKVEFLVSFYNNEISEKSEIFDDQFSVERPDGSNFTLKIRSTKLEDSAMYFCASSGQGNTEAFFGQGTRLTVV.

The chain couples TRBV7-8 to TRBJ1-1; 8 nucleotides agree with TRBD1. Germline CDR1 SGHVS, CDR2 FQNEAQ. Unmatched junction bases numbered 6, after V lost 3 bases and J lost 9 bases. The CDR3 extends over 13 amino acids. The CDR3, as DNA: TGTGCCAGCAGCTTCCCCGGGACAGGTCAAGCTTTCTTT. Protein: CASSFPGTGQAFF.

V gene TRBV28 combines with J gene TRBJ1-5; a weak D match, TRBD1 (6 bases). This CDR3 region has 12 residues. CDR1 is MDHEN and CDR2 is SYDVKM in the germline V gene. V lost 4 bases to trimming and J lost 6 bases, with 7 bases between them. The CDR3 sequence: CASSSRGQPQHF. The DNA for the CDR3 is TGTGCCAGCAGTTCCAGGGGTCAGCCCCAGCATTTT.

The V and J genes are TRBV5-1 and TRBJ1-2; 7 bases match TRBD1. Germline assignment: CDR1 SGHRS and CDR2 YFSETQ. This CDR3 is built from 13 residues. Trimming at V came to 5 bases and at J to 2 bases, leaving 3 bases not matched to a gene. The CDR3 bases are TGCGCCAGCAGAGCGACAGGGAACTATGGCTACACCTTC. Translated: CASRATGNYGYTF.

The chain joins TRBV5-1 to TRBJ1-1; D unresolved. Germline V gene lookup returns CDR1 SGHRS and CDR2 YFSETQ. Trimming took off 2 bases at V and 2 bases at J, with 16 bases between the two ends. CDR3 length: 16 amino acids. In DNA, the CDR3 is TGCGCCAGCAGCTTCCTGGTGGCCTCCTTAAACACTGAAGCTTTCTTT. It is translated as CASSFLVASLNTEAFF. Supplemented by reference TRBV5-1 and TRBJ1-1, the full variable domain reads KAGVTQTPRYLIKTRGQQVTLSCSPISGHRSVSWYQQTPGQGLQFLFEYFSETQRNKGNFPGRFSGRQFSNSRSEMNVSTLELGDSALYLCASSFLVASLNTEAFFGQGTRLTVV.

The chain employs TRBV19 and TRBJ2-7; TRBD2 is a possible D gene (5 bases). Trimming pared 2 bases from V and 3 bases from J, leaving 11 bases between. The germline CDR1 and CDR2 sequences are LNHDA and SQIVND (reference sequence). The CDR3 has 14 residues. The DNA for the CDR3 is TGTGCCAGTAGTATAATGGTTCGGGGCTACGAGCAGTACTTC. It codes for CASSIMVRGYEQYF.

The chain combines TRBV19 with TRBJ2-5, with D perhaps matching TRBD2 (5 bases). Trimming removed 3 bases from V and 5 bases from J, with 10 bases in between. The CDR3 loop spans 13 amino acids. Germline loops: CDR1 LNHDA, CDR2 SQIVND (reference sequence). The CDR3 DNA sequence: TGTGCCAGTAGTATTCGGGGTCTGGAGACCCAGTACTTC. It translates to CASSIRGLETQYF. Together with reference TRBV19 and TRBJ2-5, the CDR3 gives the full variable domain: DGGITQSPKYLFRKEGQNVTLSCEQNLNHDAMYWYRQDPGQGLRLIYYSQIVNDFQKGDIAEGYSVSREKKESFPLTVTSAQKNPTAFYLCASSIRGLETQYFGPGTRLLVL.

The chain is built from TRBV9 and TRBJ1-4; D remains ambiguous. The CDR3 contains 14 residues. V lost 1 base to trimming and J lost 8 bases, with 12 bases between them. CDR1 and CDR2 (germline): SGDLS, YYNGEE. The CDR3 reads CASSVWSRVEKLFF. The CDR3 DNA is TGTGCCAGCAGCGTATGGTCCCGGGTAGAAAAACTGTTTTTT.